The T cell receptor (beta chain) under discussion was sequenced for a study of blood T cell repertoires in COVID-19 (dated by TCRdb to the early 2020s). The study in broad terms: The collaborator samples originated in the United States, Italy and Spain and spanned the acute and convalescent phases of COVID-19. The dataset comprised deeply sampled blood TCRbeta repertoires from subjects exposed to, actively infected with, or recovered from COVID-19. The material from the prospective study consisted of cDNA or gDNA derived from T cells, B-cell-depleted T cells, or PBMCs. Where available, HLA class I and class II types were taken from metadata supplied by the sample provider and were not determined by assay-based typing. The samples were drawn from the first 160 participants of the ongoing ImmuneRACE study and from under 1,500 subjects provided by 6 global collaborators. The repertoires were released in a freely available public database intended as a resource for research on the immune response to SARS-CoV-2. Nearly every sample came with metadata listing a de-identified subject ID, COVID-19 status, age in years and sex. Study-level results and caveats: The quantity of clinical and demographic metadata differed by source and by participant and was supplied without curation.

A word on this clone: What this receptor recognizes is not known. The record has no base qualities; no much larger clone is one base away.

Counted from cysteine to phenylalanine, this CDR3 has 13 amino acids. CDR3 DNA only is kept here, 39 bases in frame from base 1. Trimming takes 6 bases off V and 6 bases off J; junction bases not matched to a gene: 5. Via the germline V gene, CDR1 is SGHRS and CDR2 YFSETQ. The collaborating institutions used their own protocols to collect whole blood in K2EDTA tubes. For TCRbeta analysis, collaborators shipped samples in one of three forms: frozen whole blood, isolated PBMCs, or DNA extracted from either of those sample types. TCRbeta CDR3 regions were amplified from genomic DNA using the immunoSEQ Assay, a bias-controlled multiplex PCR. In the paper's pipeline: Within the assay, amplification of reference gene primers was used to estimate how many nucleated cells each sample contained. To quantify the absolute abundance of each unique TCRbeta CDR3 rearrangement, sequence reads were collapsed and filtered. Productive Simpson clonality was computed per sample as the square root of Simpson's diversity index over productive rearrangements. TCRdb took over this immuneACCESS table, retaining in-frame rearrangements with V and J assigned. Such tables are incomplete; in checked studies, under half of the missing clones stem from an unresolved V gene, and the remainder is unexplained. The V and J calls and clone size were taken over from that table, and D and trimming were inferred from the DNA. Here the sample has 50,000 to 85,000 clones; around three quarters occur a single time. About 9.8% of the sample comes from the top ten.

This receptor was identified in a human donor in a cohort sampled during active COVID-19. The material sequenced was peripheral blood. The sequence is built from TRBV5-1 and TRBJ2-7; 11 bases in between match TRBD2. CDR3 loop: CASNLAGGLEQYF. The nucleotide sequence reads as follows: TGCGCCAGCAACCTAGCGGGAGGACTCGAGCAGTACTTC.